This entry lists 6 T cell receptor beta chains sequenced from one sample in a study of cytomegalovirus exposure and HLA in healthy donors. It was with 60 Vbeta and 13 Jbeta primers that the PCR ran. Measured with immunoSEQ multiplex PCR; TCRdb has only the in-frame clones, and not every one. The table records about 150,000 clones, roughly 62% of them present only once. The sequencing input was PBMCs. The receptors stem from a man aged 60 to 75 in good health and CMV-seronegative.

This chain joins TRBV28 and TRBJ1-1; TRBD1 aligns across 10 bases. The CDR3 is 15 residues long. The V and J ends lost 7 bases and 0 bases, in that order; junction bases with no gene match: 5. In germline, CDR1 is MDHEN, CDR2 SYDVKM. The CDR3, as DNA: TGTGCCAGCAAAGGACAGGGGGTGATGAACACTGAAGCTTTCTTT. This codes for CASKGQGVMNTEAFF.

The chain is built from TRBV30 and TRBJ2-7; D is unresolved. Germline CDR1 GTSNPN, CDR2 SVGIG (reference sequence). The CDR3 loop spans 14 amino acids. Deletions cut 0 bases from V and 2 bases from J, with 11 bases between. The CDR3 DNA reads TGTGCCTGGAGTGTAAGGCCAGGTACCTACGAGCAGTACTTC. Translation gives CAWSVRPGTYEQYF.

The rearrangement links TRBV20-1 to TRBJ2-1, with D unresolved. The CDR3 totals 10 residues. Germline CDR1 reads DFQATT; CDR2 reads SNEGSKA (reference sequence). The ends were cut back, 5 bases at V and 10 bases at J, with 9 bases in the middle. The CDR3 sequence is CSAYSTEQFF. In nucleotides, the CDR3 is TGCAGTGCTTACTCAACCGAGCAGTTCTTC.

This chain joins TRBV25-1 and TRBJ1-1; D might be TRBD1 (6 bases). Germline V gives CDR1 MGHDK, CDR2 SYGVNS. V lost 6 bases and J lost 5, with 16 bases in between. The length of the CDR3 is 14 residues. The CDR3 nucleotides read TGTGCCAGCAGGGGAACAGGGATCCGGACTGAAGCTTTCTTT. Its protein is CASRGTGIRTEAFF. Drawing the rest from reference TRBV25-1 and TRBJ1-1, the complete variable domain is EADIYQTPRYLVIGTGKKITLECSQTMGHDKMYWYQQDPGMELHLIHYSYGVNSTEKGDLSSESTVSRIRTEHFPLTLESARPSHTSQYLCASRGTGIRTEAFFGQGTRLTVV.

This rearrangement joins TRBV7-9 to TRBJ1-1; D perhaps matches TRBD1 (5 bases). There are 14 residues in the CDR3. Trimming took off 11 bases at V and 5 bases at J, with 21 bases between the two ends. Germline lookup yields CDR1 SEHNR and CDR2 FQNEAQ (reference sequence). The CDR3 spells CALEIGGRSTEAFF. The DNA of the CDR3 is TGTGCCCTAGAAATCGGGGGGAGGAGTACTGAAGCTTTCTTT.

This clone was observed once. The DNA for the CDR3 is TGCGCCAGCAGCCAAAGTGGACTAGCGGGATTCACAGATACGCAGTATTTT. This gives the protein CASSQSGLAGFTDTQYF. The chain links TRBV4-1 to TRBJ2-3, with TRBD2 matching over 12 bases. Germline-derived CDR1 and CDR2 are MGHRA and YSYEKL. This CDR3 is built from 17 residues. With 2 bases clipped from V and 2 bases from J, the junction kept 5 bases outside the gene matches.